This T cell receptor (beta chain) emerged from a study of blood T cells in healthy people across ages. Sample-barcoded 5' priming and a J-beta primer mix drove a second PCR of roughly 6 to 12 cycles. A template-switch adaptor with 12 random nucleotides tagged each cDNA molecule. TCRdb re-called the 5' RACE reads with MiXCR, one entry per CDR3 protein. The repertoire holds roughly 1.5 million distinct CDR3 sequences, with roughly two fifths as singletons. Germline V gene lookup returns CDR1 DFQATT and CDR2 SNEGSKA (reference sequence). Trimming took 5 bases from V and 3 from J; bases not matched to a gene: 10. The CDR3 extends over 15 amino acids.

The rearrangement uses TRBV20-1 and TRBJ2-1; 7 nucleotides match TRBD2. The sample taken for sequencing was blood. The sequence was obtained from a woman between 18 and 30 years old in good health. The CDR3 nucleotides are TGCAGTGCTGCCCGGGCTAGCGGATTCTACAATGAGCAGTTCTTC. Protein sequence: CSAARASGFYNEQFF.